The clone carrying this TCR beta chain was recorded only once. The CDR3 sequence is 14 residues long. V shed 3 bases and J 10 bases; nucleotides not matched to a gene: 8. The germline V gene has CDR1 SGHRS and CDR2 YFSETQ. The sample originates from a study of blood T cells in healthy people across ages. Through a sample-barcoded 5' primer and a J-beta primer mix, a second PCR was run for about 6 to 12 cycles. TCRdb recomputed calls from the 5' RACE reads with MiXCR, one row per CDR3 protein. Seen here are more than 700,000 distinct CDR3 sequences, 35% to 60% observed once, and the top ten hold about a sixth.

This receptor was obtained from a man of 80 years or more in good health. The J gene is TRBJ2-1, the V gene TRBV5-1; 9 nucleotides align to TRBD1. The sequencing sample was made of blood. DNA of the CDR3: TGCGCCAGCAGCTCCGGGACAGGGACCTACGAGCAGTTCTTC. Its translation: CASSSGTGTYEQFF. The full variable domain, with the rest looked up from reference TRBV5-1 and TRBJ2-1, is KAGVTQTPRYLIKTRGQQVTLSCSPISGHRSVSWYQQTPGQGLQFLFEYFSETQRNKGNFPGRFSGRQFSNSRSEMNVSTLELGDSALYLCASSSGTGTYEQFFGPGTRLTVL.